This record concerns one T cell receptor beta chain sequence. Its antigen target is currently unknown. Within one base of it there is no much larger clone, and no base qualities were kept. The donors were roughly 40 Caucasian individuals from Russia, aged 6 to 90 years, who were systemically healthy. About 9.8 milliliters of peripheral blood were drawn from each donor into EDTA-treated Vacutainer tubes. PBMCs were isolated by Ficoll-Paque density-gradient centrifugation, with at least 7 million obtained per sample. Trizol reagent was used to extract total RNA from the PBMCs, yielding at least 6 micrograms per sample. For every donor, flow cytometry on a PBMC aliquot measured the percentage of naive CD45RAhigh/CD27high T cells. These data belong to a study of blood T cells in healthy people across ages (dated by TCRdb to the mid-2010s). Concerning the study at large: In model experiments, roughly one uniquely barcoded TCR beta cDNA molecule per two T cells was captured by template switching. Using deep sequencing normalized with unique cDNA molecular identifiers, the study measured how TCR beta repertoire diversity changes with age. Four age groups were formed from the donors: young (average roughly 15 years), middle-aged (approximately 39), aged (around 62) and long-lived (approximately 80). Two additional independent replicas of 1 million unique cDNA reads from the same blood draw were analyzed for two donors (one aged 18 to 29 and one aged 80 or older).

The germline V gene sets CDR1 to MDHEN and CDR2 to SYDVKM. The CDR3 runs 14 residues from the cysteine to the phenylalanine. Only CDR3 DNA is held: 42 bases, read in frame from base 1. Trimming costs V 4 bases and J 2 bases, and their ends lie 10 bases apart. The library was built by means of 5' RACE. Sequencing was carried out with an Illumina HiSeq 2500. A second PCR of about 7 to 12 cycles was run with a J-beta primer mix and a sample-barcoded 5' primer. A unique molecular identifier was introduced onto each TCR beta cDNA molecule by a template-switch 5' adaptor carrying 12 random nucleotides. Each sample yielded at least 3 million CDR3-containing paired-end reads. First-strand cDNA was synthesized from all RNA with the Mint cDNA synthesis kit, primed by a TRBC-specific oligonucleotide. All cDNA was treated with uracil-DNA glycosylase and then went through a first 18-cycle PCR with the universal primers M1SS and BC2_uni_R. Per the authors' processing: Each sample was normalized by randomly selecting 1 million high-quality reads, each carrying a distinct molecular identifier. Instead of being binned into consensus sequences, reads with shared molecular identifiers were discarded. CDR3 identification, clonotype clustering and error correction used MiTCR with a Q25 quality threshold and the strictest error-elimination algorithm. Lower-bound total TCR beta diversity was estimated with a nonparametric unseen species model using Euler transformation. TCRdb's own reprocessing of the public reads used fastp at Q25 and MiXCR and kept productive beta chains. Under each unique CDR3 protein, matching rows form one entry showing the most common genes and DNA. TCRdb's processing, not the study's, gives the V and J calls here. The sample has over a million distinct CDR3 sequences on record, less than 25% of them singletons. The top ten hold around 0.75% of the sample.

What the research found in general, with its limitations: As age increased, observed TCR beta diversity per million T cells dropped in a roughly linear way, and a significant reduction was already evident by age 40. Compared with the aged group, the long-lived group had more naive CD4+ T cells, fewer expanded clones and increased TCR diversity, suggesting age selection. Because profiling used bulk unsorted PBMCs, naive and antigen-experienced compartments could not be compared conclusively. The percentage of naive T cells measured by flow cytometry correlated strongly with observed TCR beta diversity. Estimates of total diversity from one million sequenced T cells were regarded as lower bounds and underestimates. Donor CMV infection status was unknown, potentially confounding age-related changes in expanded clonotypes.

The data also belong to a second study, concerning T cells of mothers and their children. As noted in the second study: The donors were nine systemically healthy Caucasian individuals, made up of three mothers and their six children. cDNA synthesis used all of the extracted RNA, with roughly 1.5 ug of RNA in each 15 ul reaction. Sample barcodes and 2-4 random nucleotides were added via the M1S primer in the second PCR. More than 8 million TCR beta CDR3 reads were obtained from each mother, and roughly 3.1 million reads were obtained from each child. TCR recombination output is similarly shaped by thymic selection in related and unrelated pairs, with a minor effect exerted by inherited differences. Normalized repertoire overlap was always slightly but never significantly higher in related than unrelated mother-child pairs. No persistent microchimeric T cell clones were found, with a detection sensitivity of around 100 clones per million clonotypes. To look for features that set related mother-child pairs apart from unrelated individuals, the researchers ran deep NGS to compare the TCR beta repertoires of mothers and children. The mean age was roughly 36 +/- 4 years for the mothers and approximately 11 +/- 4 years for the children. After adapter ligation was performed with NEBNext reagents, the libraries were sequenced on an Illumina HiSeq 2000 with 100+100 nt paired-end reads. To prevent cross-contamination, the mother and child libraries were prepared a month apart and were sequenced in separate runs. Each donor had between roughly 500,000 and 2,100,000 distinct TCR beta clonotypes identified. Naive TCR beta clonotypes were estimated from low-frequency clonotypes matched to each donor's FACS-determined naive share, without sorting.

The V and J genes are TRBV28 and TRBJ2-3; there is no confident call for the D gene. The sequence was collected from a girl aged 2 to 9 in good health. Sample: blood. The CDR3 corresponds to CASSSSPVTDTQYF. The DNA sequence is TGTGCCAGCAGTTCTTCACCTGTCACAGATACGCAGTATTTT.